This TCR beta chain originates from a study of T cell responses to AZD1222 COVID-19 vaccine. Whole-study results and caveats: After the peak T cell response, and only then, were repertoires sampled. As reported, nearly half of all spike-specific TCRs target variant regions that are unmutated. Receipt of two AZD1222 doses was followed by a rise in Spike-specific TCR breadth and depth.

A note on this clone: What it binds is not known.

Only in-frame clones appear in the TCRdb table, and some are missing; sequencing was by immunoSEQ multiplex PCR. The profile shows roughly 100,000 clones, roughly nine tenths of them singletons. The CDR3 totals 15 residues. The ends were cut back, 1 base at V and 0 bases at J, with 9 bases in the middle. Germline values: CDR1 MGHRA, CDR2 YSYEKL. The material sequenced was peripheral blood, taken on day 0 of AZD1222 vaccination. This sequence was found in an adult in good health. The rearrangement links TRBV4-1 to TRBJ1-1, with D perhaps matching TRBD1 (5 bases). DNA for the CDR3: TGCGCCAGCAGCCAAGGGGCAGGGATGAACACTGAAGCTTTCTTT. Residues: CASSQGAGMNTEAFF.